This T cell receptor (beta chain) was sequenced for a study of blood T cell repertoires in COVID-19. Overall study context: PBMCs, B-cell-depleted T cells, or T cells were the source of the cDNA or gDNA that made up the material.

The data were produced by immunoSEQ multiplex PCR, yet TCRdb's version contains in-frame clones alone and is incomplete. The sample lists 54,000 or so clones, about four fifths seen once, with approximately 3.6% in the top ten. The junction had 8 bases not matched to a gene; V was cut back by 6 bases and J by 2 bases. Germline assignment: CDR1 MNHEY and CDR2 SVGEGT. This CDR3 region has 15 residues. The TCR comes from an elderly woman with acute or convalescent COVID-19. The specimen was peripheral blood. This chain uses TRBV6-2 or TRBV6-3 with TRBJ2-5; 8 nucleotides agree with TRBD1. The CDR3 DNA sequence: TGTGCCAGCAGCGTAACAGGGGGAGTACAAGAGACCCAGTACTTC. It codes for CASSVTGGVQETQYF.